The source of this TCR beta chain is a study of T cell repertoires in cytomegalovirus infection. For the study at large: CMV epitopes in the study were HLA-C-restricted (recently identified) and HLA-B-restricted (well studied). Evidence of both CMV infection and a matching HLA type came from public TCR beta signatures.

Study results and limitations: CMV carriers having the relevant HLA were flagged by cumulative public TCR beta family frequency. Clonotypes of TCR beta that were HLA-C-restricted and CMV-specific dominated the ex vivo response.

Between the trimmed V and J ends, which lost 2 bases and 0 bases, there was a span of 7 bases. Germline V gene sequence: CDR1 MNHEY, CDR2 SVGEGT. The CDR3 runs to 14 residues. On this clonotype: As yet, its antigen is unknown.

MiXCR, applied by TCRdb to the reads, yields one record per CDR3 protein. Of around 750,000 distinct CDR3 sequences listed, over 25% are singletons. The origin of this receptor is a human donor in good health (CMV status not recorded). Some clones in this sample may be carry-over from other donors' samples. Material: cultured CD8+ T cells from PBMCs, obtained from culture after CMV antigen stimulation. The chain employs TRBV6-2 or TRBV6-3 and TRBJ1-1; D is ambiguous. The CDR3 sequence: CASSYLPLNTEAFF. CDR3 coding DNA: TGTGCCAGCAGTTACCTCCCACTGAACACTGAAGCTTTCTTT.